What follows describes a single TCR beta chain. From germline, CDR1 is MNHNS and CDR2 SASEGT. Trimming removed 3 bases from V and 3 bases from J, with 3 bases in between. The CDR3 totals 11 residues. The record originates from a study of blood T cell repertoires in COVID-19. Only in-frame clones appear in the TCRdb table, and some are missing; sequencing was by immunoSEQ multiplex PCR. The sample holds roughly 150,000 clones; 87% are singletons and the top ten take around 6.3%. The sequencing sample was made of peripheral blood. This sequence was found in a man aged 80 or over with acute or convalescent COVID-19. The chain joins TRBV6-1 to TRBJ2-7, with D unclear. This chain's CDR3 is CASSDNYEQYF. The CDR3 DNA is TGTGCCAGCAGTGACAACTACGAGCAGTACTTC.